The rows below give T cell receptor beta chains drawn from one sample of a study of regulatory T cells in long-lasting Graves disease. TCRdb re-called the multiplex PCR reads through MiXCR, storing one row per CDR3 protein. Among approximately 400,000 distinct CDR3 sequences listed, around 20% were seen once. The sequences come from peripheral blood mononuclear cells (PBMCs), collected when the disease was refractory, from a patient treated with antithyroid drugs. The receptors derive from a female donor with Graves disease. The CDR3 runs from the conserved cysteine through the conserved F or W. The order of the fields is clone size, D gene, J gene, V gene, CDR3 DNA, CDR3 protein. The D gene is left open where the match is weak. Clone size is not always given. Where it is, it says once, few, many or a class for expanded clones.

clone size: NA
D gene: NA
J gene: TRBJ2-1
V gene: TRBV29-1
CDR3 DNA: TGCAGCGTTTGGTTGTCCCACAATGAGCAGTTCTTC
CDR3 protein: CSVWLSHNEQFF

clone size: few
D gene: TRBD1
J gene: TRBJ1-2
V gene: TRBV10-3
CDR3 DNA: TGTGCCGTGAGACAGGGGCAAGGCTACACCTTC
CDR3 protein: CAVRQGQGYTF

clone size: few
D gene: NA
J gene: TRBJ2-1
V gene: TRBV12-3/TRBV12-4
CDR3 DNA: TGTGCCAGCAGTTTGAAGGTCAGGGAGCAGTTCTTC
CDR3 protein: CASSLKVREQFF

clone size: many
D gene: NA
J gene: TRBJ2-7
V gene: TRBV28
CDR3 DNA: TGTGCCAGCAGCATGGGCACAAACGAGCAGTACTTC
CDR3 protein: CASSMGTNEQYF

clone size: few
D gene: NA
J gene: TRBJ2-5
V gene: TRBV24-1
CDR3 DNA: TGTGCCACCAGAAGGGAGACCCAGTACTTC
CDR3 protein: CATRRETQYF

clone size: few
D gene: TRBD1
J gene: TRBJ2-7
V gene: TRBV15
CDR3 DNA: TGTGCCACCAGCGCCGACAGGGGGTGGTCCTACGAGCAGTACTTC
CDR3 protein: CATSADRGWSYEQYF

clone size: NA
D gene: TRBD1
J gene: TRBJ1-2
V gene: TRBV7-2
CDR3 DNA: TGTGCCAGCAGCTTACAGGGGGTCTATGGCTACACCTTC
CDR3 protein: CASSLQGVYGYTF

clone size: many
D gene: NA
J gene: TRBJ2-7
V gene: TRBV12-3/TRBV12-4
CDR3 DNA: TGTGCCAGCAGTTCGCTACAATGGGAAGGGCAGTACTTC
CDR3 protein: CASSSLQWEGQYF

clone size: NA
D gene: TRBD1
J gene: TRBJ1-2
V gene: TRBV7-8
CDR3 DNA: TGTGCCAGCAGCACCCCATTGAGGGGGCTTAACTATGGCTACACCTTC
CDR3 protein: CASSTPLRGLNYGYTF

clone size: few
D gene: NA
J gene: TRBJ1-6
V gene: TRBV6-1
CDR3 DNA: TGTGCCAGCTCGGGGGCTGATTATAATTCACCCCTCCACTTT
CDR3 protein: CASSGADYNSPLHF

clone size: NA
D gene: NA
J gene: TRBJ1-1
V gene: TRBV7-9
CDR3 DNA: TGTGCCAGCAGCTTCTTTGGATCCATGAACACTGAAGCTTTCTTT
CDR3 protein: CASSFFGSMNTEAFF

clone size: many
D gene: TRBD1
J gene: TRBJ1-1
V gene: TRBV6-1
CDR3 DNA: TGTGCCAGCAGGAACACAGGGGACACTGAAGCTTTCTTT
CDR3 protein: CASRNTGDTEAFF

clone size: many
D gene: NA
J gene: TRBJ2-5
V gene: TRBV24-1
CDR3 DNA: TGTGCCACCAGTGACGCAGACAGGCGGGAGACCCAGTACTTC
CDR3 protein: CATSDADRRETQYF

clone size: many
D gene: TRBD2
J gene: TRBJ2-2
V gene: TRBV2
CDR3 DNA: TGTGCCAGCAGTCCTTGGACTAGCGGCACCGGGGAGCTGTTTTTT
CDR3 protein: CASSPWTSGTGELFF

clone size: NA
D gene: NA
J gene: TRBJ1-2
V gene: TRBV29-1
CDR3 DNA: TGCAGCGTTGAGTGGGACGGCGGGGGCTATGGCTACACCTTC
CDR3 protein: CSVEWDGGGYGYTF

clone size: NA
D gene: NA
J gene: TRBJ1-5
V gene: TRBV7-8
CDR3 DNA: TGTGCCAGCAGCCCTCGGACGGAACACAGTAGCAATCAGCCCCAGCATTTT
CDR3 protein: CASSPRTEHSSNQPQHF

clone size: NA
D gene: TRBD1
J gene: TRBJ1-1
V gene: TRBV30
CDR3 DNA: TGTGTCTGGACAGGGACAGGGGGAACTGAAGCTTTCTTT
CDR3 protein: CVWTGTGGTEAFF

clone size: few
D gene: TRBD1
J gene: TRBJ1-1
V gene: TRBV6-1
CDR3 DNA: TGTGCCAGCAGTGACAGGGGGAGGACTGAAGCTTTCTTT
CDR3 protein: CASSDRGRTEAFF

clone size: many
D gene: NA
J gene: TRBJ2-5
V gene: TRBV6-1
CDR3 DNA: TGTGCCAGCAGTGACCCGAATACAGGGTCCCAAGAGACCCAGTACTTC
CDR3 protein: CASSDPNTGSQETQYF

clone size: few
D gene: TRBD1
J gene: TRBJ1-1
V gene: TRBV20-1
CDR3 DNA: TGCAGTGCAAACAACAGGGGGCCGGTCACTGAAGCTTTCTTT
CDR3 protein: CSANNRGPVTEAFF

clone size: NA
D gene: NA
J gene: TRBJ2-7
V gene: TRBV15
CDR3 DNA: TGTGCCACCAGCAGAGCCGGCAGAGTCTACGAGCAGTACTTC
CDR3 protein: CATSRAGRVYEQYF

clone size: once
D gene: TRBD1
J gene: TRBJ2-2
V gene: TRBV5-6
CDR3 DNA: TGTGCCAGCAGCCGGTGGGAGACAGGGGTCTCCGGGGAGCTGTTTTTT
CDR3 protein: CASSRWETGVSGELFF

clone size: few
D gene: NA
J gene: TRBJ2-4
V gene: TRBV20-1
CDR3 DNA: TGCAGTGCCCCGCAGGGTGAAAACATTCAGTACTTC
CDR3 protein: CSAPQGENIQYF

clone size: few
D gene: NA
J gene: TRBJ1-3
V gene: TRBV28
CDR3 DNA: TGTGCCAGCAGTTTACCAGGAGCACCCTCTGGAAACACCATATATTTT
CDR3 protein: CASSLPGAPSGNTIYF

clone size: NA
D gene: TRBD1
J gene: TRBJ2-7
V gene: TRBV5-1
CDR3 DNA: TGCGCCAGCAAACCCGGGACAGGGGGCGAGCAGTACTTC
CDR3 protein: CASKPGTGGEQYF

clone size: NA
D gene: NA
J gene: TRBJ2-7
V gene: TRBV7-2
CDR3 DNA: TGTGCCAGCAGCTTAGAACCGGGACTCCCGAGGCCCCACGAGCAGTACTTC
CDR3 protein: CASSLEPGLPRPHEQYF

clone size: many
D gene: TRBD1
J gene: TRBJ1-1
V gene: TRBV11-2
CDR3 DNA: TGTGCCAGCAGCAAGAGACAGGGTAAGGACACTGAAGCTTTCTTT
CDR3 protein: CASSKRQGKDTEAFF

clone size: NA
D gene: NA
J gene: TRBJ1-1
V gene: TRBV20-1
CDR3 DNA: TGCAGTGCTAGAGATTCTCCAGGGCGGCCTGAAGCTTTCTTT
CDR3 protein: CSARDSPGRPEAFF

clone size: NA
D gene: TRBD1
J gene: TRBJ1-2
V gene: TRBV20-1
CDR3 DNA: TGCAGTGCTAGAGATCTACAGGGGAGCTATGGCTACACCTTC
CDR3 protein: CSARDLQGSYGYTF

clone size: NA
D gene: NA
J gene: TRBJ1-3
V gene: TRBV5-1
CDR3 DNA: TGCGCCAGCAGCTTGGGGATCTCTGGAAACACCATATATTTT
CDR3 protein: CASSLGISGNTIYF

clone size: many
D gene: NA
J gene: TRBJ2-7
V gene: TRBV10-3
CDR3 DNA: TGTGCCATCAGAGGCGGTGACAGCCGCTACGAGCAGTACTTC
CDR3 protein: CAIRGGDSRYEQYF

clone size: few
D gene: NA
J gene: TRBJ2-5
V gene: TRBV5-6
CDR3 DNA: TGTGCCAGCAGCTTGACAGGGCTGGTAGAGACCCAGTACTTC
CDR3 protein: CASSLTGLVETQYF

clone size: many
D gene: NA
J gene: TRBJ1-4
V gene: TRBV28
CDR3 DNA: TGTGCCAGCAGTTTTCTTGAAAAACTGTTTTTT
CDR3 protein: CASSFLEKLFF

clone size: few
D gene: NA
J gene: TRBJ2-5
V gene: TRBV7-9
CDR3 DNA: TGTGCCAGCAGCTTGGGCCAGGGAGACCAAGAGACCCAGTACTTC
CDR3 protein: CASSLGQGDQETQYF

clone size: NA
D gene: NA
J gene: TRBJ1-1
V gene: TRBV20-1
CDR3 DNA: TGCAGTGCCCCCCGTGGGGGGCAAACCACTGAAGCTTTCTTT
CDR3 protein: CSAPRGGQTTEAFF

clone size: NA
D gene: NA
J gene: TRBJ1-4
V gene: TRBV25-1
CDR3 DNA: TGTGCCAGCAGTGAATTGTACGATGGGCGAGGAAAACTGTTTTTT
CDR3 protein: CASSELYDGRGKLFF

clone size: many
D gene: NA
J gene: TRBJ2-7
V gene: TRBV12-3/TRBV12-4
CDR3 DNA: TGTGCCAGCAGTTTTGCTAGAAACTACGAGCAGTACTTC
CDR3 protein: CASSFARNYEQYF

clone size: many
D gene: TRBD1
J gene: TRBJ1-1
V gene: TRBV13
CDR3 DNA: TGTGCCAGCAGAGCAGGGGGACACACTGAAGCTTTCTTT
CDR3 protein: CASRAGGHTEAFF

clone size: NA
D gene: TRBD2
J gene: TRBJ2-7
V gene: TRBV6-2/TRBV6-3
CDR3 DNA: TGTGCCAGCACCATTCCGAGGCAGGGCGGGAGTCGCGAGCAGTACTTC
CDR3 protein: CASTIPRQGGSREQYF

clone size: NA
D gene: TRBD2
J gene: TRBJ2-3
V gene: TRBV10-3
CDR3 DNA: TGTGCCATCAGTGAGTCGAGACTAGCGGTTATCACAGATACGCAGTATTTT
CDR3 protein: CAISESRLAVITDTQYF

clone size: NA
D gene: TRBD2
J gene: TRBJ2-4
V gene: TRBV4-2
CDR3 DNA: TGTGCCAGCAGCCTGCACCCCGCCGGGACTAGCGGGGTTCTAGCCAAAAACATTCAGTACTTC
CDR3 protein: CASSLHPAGTSGVLAKNIQYF

clone size: few
D gene: NA
J gene: TRBJ2-5
V gene: TRBV30
CDR3 DNA: TGTGCCTGGAGTGTTCCCGATGGCAGGTCCCAAGAGACCCAGTACTTC
CDR3 protein: CAWSVPDGRSQETQYF

clone size: NA
D gene: NA
J gene: TRBJ1-1
V gene: TRBV11-3
CDR3 DNA: TGTGCCAGCAGCCTTACATGTTCGTCTTCAGGACAGAAGAACACTGAAGCTTTCTTT
CDR3 protein: CASSLTCSSSGQKNTEAFF

clone size: NA
D gene: TRBD2
J gene: TRBJ2-7
V gene: TRBV4-1
CDR3 DNA: TGCGCCAGCAGCCTCATAGCGGGACGCTCCTACGAGCAGTACTTC
CDR3 protein: CASSLIAGRSYEQYF

clone size: many
D gene: NA
J gene: TRBJ1-6
V gene: TRBV12-3/TRBV12-4
CDR3 DNA: TGTGCCAGCAGCCGGGGACACGGGAATTCACCCCTCCACTTT
CDR3 protein: CASSRGHGNSPLHF

clone size: few
D gene: NA
J gene: TRBJ1-1
V gene: TRBV6-5
CDR3 DNA: TGTGCCAGCAGTTACCTGGCAAGGAACACTGAAGCTTTCTTT
CDR3 protein: CASSYLARNTEAFF